The 10 T cell receptor beta chains below were found in one sample sequenced in a study of T-cell reconstitution after alpha-beta-depleted transplantation in children. Construction of the TCRbeta library involved unique molecular identifiers. TCRdb independently ran MiXCR on the PCR reads; one entry per CDR3 protein. This table holds more than 200,000 distinct CDR3 sequences, about 8.4% found once. Sequencing used PBMCs, mostly from graft donor cells, obtained 360 days after TCRalphabeta/CD19-depleted stem cell transplant. These receptors were collected from a male patient between 2 and 10 years old who had a stem cell transplant for acute myeloid leukemia, so the T cells may come from the graft donor.

The rearrangement joins TRBV20-1 to TRBJ1-5; 8 bases match TRBD1. The CDR3 length is 16 residues. Germline V CDR1 and CDR2: DFQATT, SNEGSKA (reference sequence). J gave up 4 bases and V 6 bases, and 14 bases lay outside the gene matches. The CDR3 is CSATTPRGRSNQPQHF. CDR3 in DNA: TGCAGTGCCACGACCCCCAGGGGGCGTAGTAATCAGCCCCAGCATTTT.

This clonotype has a handful of counts. This rearrangement joins TRBV28 to TRBJ2-7; D ambiguous. The CDR3 spans 14 residues. Trimming removed 2 bases from V and 2 bases from J, with 10 bases in between. Germline values: CDR1 MDHEN, CDR2 SYDVKM. This CDR3 reads CASSLGLSAYEQYF. CDR3 DNA sequence: TGTGCCAGCAGTTTAGGGCTATCAGCCTACGAGCAGTACTTC.

This clonotype was counted between two and nine times. The CDR3 is CAISESVAGGGNEQFF. Here the CDR3 DNA reads TGTGCCATCAGTGAGTCAGTAGCGGGAGGGGGAAATGAGCAGTTCTTC. The chain recombines TRBV10-3 with TRBJ2-1; the match to TRBD2 covers 11 bases. V lost 0 bases to trimming and J lost 7 bases; unmatched junction nucleotides: 5. The CDR3 runs to 16 residues. CDR1 and CDR2 from the germline V gene are ENHRY and SYGVKD.

This clonotype was detected a few times. The genes are TRBV27 and TRBJ1-5; D is undetermined. CDR3 length equals 14 residues. V lost 3 bases, J lost 5 bases, and 11 bases lay in between. Germline assignment: CDR1 MNHEY and CDR2 SMNVEV (reference sequence). The CDR3 protein is CASSLREGDQPQHF. The CDR3 region has the DNA TGTGCCAGCAGTTTGAGGGAGGGCGATCAGCCCCAGCATTTT.

This clonotype has ten or more counts. V is TRBV12-3 or TRBV12-4 and J is TRBJ2-2; TRBD2 matches 12 bases. This CDR3 has 15 residues. Trimming removed 8 bases from V and 3 bases from J; junction bases left unmatched: 4. CDR3 nucleotide sequence: TGTGCCAGCTCGCGACTAGCGGGAGACACCGGGGAGCTGTTTTTT. Its protein product is CASSRLAGDTGELFF.

There are many counts of this clonotype. The chain carries TRBV29-1 and TRBJ2-7, with D unresolved. This CDR3 region has 12 residues. From germline, CDR1 is SQVTM and CDR2 ANQGSEA. V gave up 4 bases and J gave up 3 bases, with 10 bases separating them. CDR3 amino acids: CSVVVKNYEQYF. The CDR3 DNA follows: TGCAGCGTTGTTGTTAAAAACTACGAGCAGTACTTC.

This clonotype was found a few times. The V call is TRBV15, the J call TRBJ1-5; D is unclear. This CDR3 spans 14 amino acids. The V end lost 5 bases, the J end lost 6 bases, and 14 bases lay between the germline ends. The V gene's germline CDR1 is LNHNV and CDR2 YYDKDF (reference sequence). CDR3 coding DNA: TGTGCCACCAGCGCGCCCCATGTTGCTCAGCCCCAGCATTTT. Translating it yields CATSAPHVAQPQHF.

The chain combines TRBV24-1 with TRBJ2-7; D not resolved. CDR1 KGHDR and CDR2 SFDVKD come from the germline V gene. CDR3 length: 13 amino acids. The ends were cut back, 8 bases at V and 0 bases at J, with 10 bases in the middle. The CDR3 DNA is TGTGCCACCACCGAACTAACCTCCTACGAGCAGTACGTC. This codes for CATTELTSYEQYV.

V and J are TRBV4-1 and TRBJ1-5; TRBD1 matches 9 bases. J gave up 7 bases and V 0 bases, and 7 bases lay outside the gene matches. This CDR3 has 16 residues. The germline gives CDR1 MGHRA, CDR2 YSYEKL. The CDR3 DNA follows: TGCGCCAGCAGCCAAGAGGTGGACAGGGGTTGGCAGCCCCAGCATTTT. Its protein product is CASSQEVDRGWQPQHF.

The chain combines TRBV20-1 with TRBJ1-5; 7 positions match TRBD1. This CDR3 contains 16 residues. CDR1 and CDR2 (germline): DFQATT, SNEGSKA (reference sequence). The ends lost 4 bases at V and 0 bases at J; junction bases unmatched: 9. In DNA, the CDR3 is TGCAGTGCTAAGCAGGGGGGATTCCTTAGCAATCAGCCCCAGCATTTT. This translates into CSAKQGGFLSNQPQHF.